These 31 T cell receptor beta chains share one sample of origin, sequenced in a study of prognosis after radiotherapy for stage I lung cancer. It was by two-round multiplex PCR that TCR beta CDR3 was amplified from genomic DNA. During first-round PCR, primers specific to each TRBV and TRBJ gene were used. TCRdb independently ran MiXCR on the multiplex PCR reads; one entry per CDR3 protein. There are roughly 24,000 distinct CDR3 sequences in the sample; roughly 40% occur only once, and around 33% lies in the top ten. The sequenced sample was PBMCs, obtained before or after stereotactic body radiation therapy (not recorded which). The receptors shown here come from a donor at least 50 years old with non-small cell lung cancer.

This clonotype was seen many times. The CDR3 protein is CASSYLAGGGEQFF. The DNA of the CDR3 is TGTGCCAGCAGTTATCTAGCGGGGGGGGGTGAGCAGTTCTTC. The chain joins TRBV6-4 to TRBJ2-1, with 12 bases matching TRBD2. CDR3 length: 14 amino acids. Germline V gives CDR1 MRHNA, CDR2 SNTAGT. The V segment lost 5 bases and the J segment 9 bases; nucleotides outside the gene matches: 5.

This clonotype has at least ten counts. CDR3 in DNA: TGTGCCAGCAGTTTAGCGGGAGGCGAGACCCAGTACTTC. Its translation: CASSLAGGETQYF. The V call is TRBV6-9, the J call TRBJ2-5, with 10 bases lining up with TRBD2. This CDR3 comprises 13 residues. V shed 4 bases, J shed 5 bases, and the junction held 1 base outside the gene matches. Germline V gene data show CDR1 as MNHGY and CDR2 as SVAAGI.

This clonotype has at least ten counts. The V gene is TRBV7-3, the J gene TRBJ1-3; D is unclear. This CDR3 region has 11 residues. Germline V gene data show CDR1 as SGHTA and CDR2 as FQGTGA. Trimming cost V 2 bases and J 7 bases, with 3 bases left between them. The DNA of the CDR3 is TGTGCCAGCAGCTTAGTGAACACCATATATTTT. The encoded protein is CASSLVNTIYF.

The genes are TRBV2 and TRBJ2-2; D remains ambiguous. Per germline, CDR1 SNHLY and CDR2 FYNNEI. V was shortened by 6 bases and J by 4 bases, with 12 bases between the two germline ends. CDR3 size: 14 residues. The chain's CDR3 is CASRHSIGTGELFF. The CDR3 coding sequence is TGTGCCAGCAGACACAGTATTGGCACCGGGGAGCTGTTTTTT.

Concerning this clonotype: The junction shows a germline mismatch at one end, possibly a read error. The chain is built from TRBV6-1 and TRBJ1-5; 7 positions match TRBD1. Germline CDR1 and CDR2: MNHNS and SASEGT. The length of the CDR3 is 16 residues. In DNA form, the CDR3 reads TGTGCCAGCAGTGAAAGACGGACAGGAGCTTATCAGCACCAGCATTTT. Translation: CASSERRTGAYQHQHF.

This clonotype was seen ten or more times. This chain uses TRBV5-1 with TRBJ2-6; tentative D call: TRBD2 (6 bases). V lost 4 bases and J 3 bases, leaving 8 bases between the germline ends. This CDR3 region has 14 residues. Germline lookup yields CDR1 SGHRS and CDR2 YFSETQ. DNA for the CDR3: TGCGCCAGCAGCGGAGGGTTTGGGGCCAACGTCCTGACTTTC. Amino acid sequence: CASSGGFGANVLTF.

This chain connects TRBV30 to TRBJ1-3, with TRBD1 matching 12 bases. The germline gives CDR1 GTSNPN, CDR2 SVGIG (reference sequence). The CDR3 loop spans 15 amino acids. Germline trimming cut 0 bases from V and 7 bases from J; bases unmatched to any gene: 4. As DNA, the CDR3 is TGTGCCTGGAGTGTATTTGGGACAGGGGGCAACACCATATATTTT. It encodes CAWSVFGTGGNTIYF. Using reference TRBV30 and TRBJ1-3 for the parts outside the CDR3, the full variable domain is SQTIHQWPATLVQPVGSPLSLECTVEGTSNPNLYWYRQAAGRGLQLLFYSVGIGQISSEVPQNLSASRPQDRQFILSSKKLLLSDSGFYLCAWSVFGTGGNTIYFGEGSWLTVV.

This clonotype was counted between two and nine times. A much larger clonotype is one base distant, so this may be a read error. This chain connects TRBV9 to TRBJ2-2, with D unclear. The CDR3 runs to 17 residues. Germline assignment: CDR1 SGDLS and CDR2 YYNGEE. The V end was cut by 3 bases, the J end by 3 bases, with 18 bases between. CDR3 loop: CASSDGRPMVHTGELFF. CDR3 nucleotides: TGTGCCAGCAGCGACGGACGGCCCATGGTTCACACCGGGGAGCTGTTTTTT.

CDR3 nucleotides: TGTGCCAGCAGTGCAACAGGGGTTGTAGATACGCAGTATTTT. It codes for CASSATGVVDTQYF. The chain uses TRBV28 and TRBJ2-3; 7 bases match TRBD1. The CDR3 covers 14 residues. Germline CDR1 and CDR2: MDHEN and SYDVKM. The ends lost 5 bases at V and 5 bases at J; junction bases unmatched: 7.

The gene calls are TRBV12-3 or TRBV12-4 and TRBJ2-1; no definite D call. This CDR3 contains 12 residues. V was pared by 5 bases and J by 9 bases, with 11 bases between. The CDR3 reads CASSRVSGEQFF. DNA for the CDR3: TGTGCCAGCAGTCGAGTGTCGGGTGAGCAGTTCTTC.

CDR3 in DNA: TGTGCCAGCAGCGGAATGGGACAGGGGAACTATGGCTACACCTTC. This gives the protein CASSGMGQGNYGYTF. The chain links TRBV27 to TRBJ1-2, with 10 bases aligning to TRBD1. CDR3 size: 15 residues. V was clipped by 6 bases and J by 2 bases; unmatched bases: 6. CDR1 MNHEY and CDR2 SMNVEV come from the germline V gene (reference sequence).

This clonotype was counted many times. The chain links TRBV10-2 to TRBJ2-1; 8 bases agree with TRBD2. Germline V lookup: CDR1 WSHSY, CDR2 SAAADI. V shed 4 bases, J shed 9 bases, and the junction held 8 bases outside the gene matches. The CDR3 is made up of 14 amino acids. The CDR3 protein is CASSASGRGGEQFF. As DNA, the CDR3 is TGCGCCAGCAGTGCGAGCGGGAGAGGGGGTGAGCAGTTCTTC.

The chain combines TRBV20-1 with TRBJ1-5, with D perhaps matching TRBD1 (6 bases). V was shortened by 0 bases and J by 7 bases, with 13 bases between the two germline ends. CDR1 and CDR2 from the germline V gene are DFQATT and SNEGSKA (reference sequence). There are 14 residues in the CDR3. The CDR3 spells CSARDAGAGQPQHF. In nucleotides, the CDR3 is TGCAGTGCTAGAGATGCGGGGGCAGGGCAGCCCCAGCATTTT.

This rearrangement joins TRBV7-6 to TRBJ2-7, with 7 bases matching TRBD1. Germline CDR1 and CDR2: SGHVS and FNYEAQ. This CDR3 has 14 amino acids. Trimming cost V 5 bases and J 5 bases; bases outside gene matches: 9. CDR3 bases: TGTGCCAGCAGCCCAACGGACAGGATCGACGAGCAGTACTTC. It codes for CASSPTDRIDEQYF.

The chain carries TRBV6-2 or TRBV6-3 and TRBJ2-1; no clear D gene. V lost 6 bases and J lost 7, with 19 bases in between. The CDR3 consists of 15 residues. CDR1 is MNHEY, CDR2 SVGEGT, per germline. The CDR3 region is CASRPLLAGVNEQFF. In nucleotides, the CDR3 is TGTGCCAGCAGACCACTATTAGCCGGTGTAAATGAGCAGTTCTTC.

On this clonotype itself: A much larger clone lies a single base off, so this may be a read error. V gene TRBV5-5 combines with J gene TRBJ1-5, with D maybe TRBD1 (5 bases). V was shortened by 6 bases and J by 9 bases, with 16 bases between the two germline ends. The CDR3 has 13 amino acids. Germline CDR1 is SGHKS and CDR2 is YYEKEE (reference sequence). CDR3 protein: CASIFGGGGPQHF. The CDR3 bases are TGTGCCAGCATCTTCGGGGGGGGAGGGCCCCAGCATTTT.

This clonotype was picked up one time. Only one base separates this from a far larger clonotype, so it likely reflects a read error. The chain uses TRBV7-2 and TRBJ1-1; 7 nucleotides match TRBD1. Germline-derived CDR1 and CDR2 are SGHTA and FQGNSA. CDR3 length equals 14 residues. The CDR3, as DNA: TGTGCCAGCGTCCGGACAGGCTCGAACATTGAAGCTTTCTTT. Its translation: CASVRTGSNIEAFF.

V is TRBV28 and J is TRBJ1-3, with a possible D match to TRBD1 (5 bases). V lost 3 bases and J lost 2, with 8 bases in between. This CDR3 is built from 14 residues. Germline CDR1 is MDHEN and CDR2 is SYDVKM. CDR3 nucleotide sequence: TGTGCCAGCAGTTTGAGGGGAGCTGGAAACACCATATATTTT. It translates to CASSLRGAGNTIYF.

This clonotype was counted many times. J is TRBJ2-7 and V is TRBV6-1; 7 bases agree with TRBD1. Trimming took 1 base from V and 3 from J; bases not matched to a gene: 3. Germline CDR1 reads MNHNS; CDR2 reads SASEGT. The CDR3 is made up of 14 amino acids. CDR3 loop: CASSEGGQLYEQYF. The CDR3 region has the DNA TGTGCCAGCAGTGAAGGGGGACAGCTCTACGAGCAGTACTTC.

For this clonotype: A much larger clone lies a single base off, so this may be a read error. The CDR3 reads CASSYTGNKNIQYF. The CDR3 nucleotides read TGTGCCAGCAGTTACACAGGAAACAAAAACATTCAGTACTTC. This chain uses TRBV12-3 or TRBV12-4 with TRBJ2-4, with D tentatively TRBD1 (5 bases). This CDR3 is built from 14 residues. Trimming took off 4 bases at V and 3 bases at J, with 10 bases between the two ends.

This clonotype has ten or more counts. The J gene is TRBJ2-5, the V gene TRBV4-1; D is ambiguous. The germline V and J ends were trimmed by 5 bases and 5 bases, with 15 bases remaining between them. CDR1 and CDR2 from the germline V gene are MGHRA and YSYEKL. The CDR3 loop spans 14 amino acids. CDR3 nucleotides: TGCGCCAGCAGCAAAGTGGGCCTCGAGGAGACCCAGTACTTC. Translation gives CASSKVGLEETQYF.

The chain recombines TRBV28 with TRBJ2-7, with a tentative D call TRBD1 (7 bases). Trimming removed 6 bases from V and 7 bases from J, with 16 bases in between. Germline CDR1 MDHEN, CDR2 SYDVKM. CDR3 length: 13 amino acids. The CDR3: CASSLGQTREQYF. The CDR3 DNA reads as TGTGCCAGCAGCCTGGGACAGACTAGGGAGCAGTACTTC.

This clonotype was observed at least ten times. This rearrangement joins TRBV20-1 to TRBJ1-6; maybe TRBD1 (5 bases). Trimming shortened V by 1 base and J by 5 bases, and 6 bases separated the two germline ends. Germline-derived CDR1 and CDR2 are DFQATT and SNEGSKA (reference sequence). There are 13 residues in the CDR3. The CDR3 spells CSARGGDNSPLHF. The CDR3 region has the DNA TGCAGTGCTAGAGGGGGGGATAATTCACCCCTCCACTTT.

In its sample, this clonotype was seen many times. The chain has TRBV6-4 and TRBJ2-5; no definite D call. The germline CDR1 and CDR2 sequences are MRHNA and SNTAGT. Trimming pared 6 bases from V and 1 base from J, leaving 15 bases between. The CDR3 is 15 residues long. The CDR3 region is CASRLNERLQETQYF. In nucleotides, the CDR3 is TGTGCCAGCAGATTGAATGAGAGACTCCAAGAGACCCAGTACTTC.

This clonotype was observed at least ten times. This chain joins TRBV11-1 and TRBJ2-7; D is unresolved. Per germline, CDR1 SGHAT and CDR2 FQDESV (reference sequence). V lost 2 bases, J lost 5 bases, and 10 bases lay in between. The CDR3 is 13 residues long. In DNA form, the CDR3 reads TGTGCCAGCAGCTTAAGGGCTGGGGACGAGCAGTACTTC. Residues: CASSLRAGDEQYF. The full variable domain, rest sourced from reference TRBV11-1 and TRBJ2-7, is EAEVAQSPRYKITEKSQAVAFWCDPISGHATLYWYRQILGQGPELLVQFQDESVVDDSQLPKDRFSAERLKGVDSTLKIQPAELGDSAMYLCASSLRAGDEQYFGPGTRLTVT.

This clonotype has a count of ten or more. The chain employs TRBV7-8 and TRBJ1-5; D gene uncertain. The CDR3 sequence is 14 residues long. V shed 4 bases and J shed 3 bases, with 10 bases lying between them. CDR1 is SGHVS and CDR2 is FQNEAQ in the germline V gene. The CDR3 sequence is CASSSWRDNQPQHF. The CDR3 DNA follows: TGTGCCAGCAGCTCTTGGCGGGACAATCAGCCCCAGCATTTT.

The rearrangement uses TRBV6-2 or TRBV6-3 and TRBJ2-7; D is ambiguous. The CDR3 runs 14 residues. From germline, CDR1 is MNHEY and CDR2 SVGEGT. The V gene lost 8 bases and the J gene lost 1 base, with 15 bases spanning the gap. DNA of the CDR3: TGTGCCAGCCGTGTGAGAGGTATGTCCTACGAGCAGTACTTC. Protein: CASRVRGMSYEQYF.

This clonotype was counted many times. This sequence joins TRBV28 and TRBJ2-7, with 11 bases aligning to TRBD2. CDR3 length equals 16 residues. Germline CDR1 and CDR2: MDHEN and SYDVKM. Trimming took 5 bases from V and 3 from J; bases not matched to a gene: 9. The CDR3 DNA sequence: TGTGCCAGCAGTCTCTCTAGCGGGGGGAAAAACTACGAGCAGTACTTC. It encodes CASSLSSGGKNYEQYF.

As concerns this clonotype: A single base separates this from a much larger clone, so it may be a read error. The chain recombines TRBV7-6 with TRBJ2-6, with D hard to call. Germline V lookup: CDR1 SGHVS, CDR2 FNYEAQ. CDR3 length equals 20 residues. The V gene lost 1 base and the J gene lost 0 bases, with 19 bases spanning the gap. In nucleotides, the CDR3 is TGTGCCAGCAGCTTAGTGGTTCGGCAGCCCGAACCCTCTGGGGCCAACGTCCTGACTTTC. It encodes CASSLVVRQPEPSGANVLTF.

On this clonotype itself: A far more abundant clone sits one base away, making this likely a read error. The chain joins TRBV6-2 or TRBV6-3 to TRBJ1-2; 10 nucleotides agree with TRBD1. The junction had 2 bases not matched to a gene; V was cut back by 6 bases and J by 4 bases. CDR1 is MNHEY, CDR2 SVGEGT, per germline. The CDR3 has 13 residues. CDR3 bases: TGTGCCAGCAGCCGGACAGGGGGCTATGGCTACACCTTC. This encodes CASSRTGGYGYTF.

This clonotype has just a few counts. Only one base separates this from a far larger clonotype, so it likely reflects a read error. The chain carries TRBV7-2 and TRBJ2-2; 7 bases are shared with TRBD1. The CDR3 sequence is 14 residues long. Germline CDR1 is SGHTA and CDR2 is FQGNSA. V gave up 6 bases and J gave up 4 bases; unmatched junction bases: 5. The CDR3 region has the DNA TGTGCCAGCAGATATACAGGGGCCACCGGGGAGCTGTTTTTT. Translation: CASRYTGATGELFF. The full variable domain, with the rest looked up from reference TRBV7-2 and TRBJ2-2, is GAGVSQSPSNKVTEKGKDVELRCDPISGHTALYWYRQSLGQGLEFLIYFQGNSAPDKSGLPSDRFSAERTGGSVSTLTIQRTQQEDSAVYLCASRYTGATGELFFGEGSRLTVL.